Following are 26 T cell receptor beta chains from one sample sequenced in a study of cytomegalovirus exposure and HLA in healthy donors. Both 60 Vbeta primers and 13 Jbeta primers went into the PCR. Sequenced by immunoSEQ multiplex PCR; TCRdb stores in-frame clones only, minus some. The data show about 92,000 clones, over 75% seen once. Sequenced: PBMCs. These receptors were taken from a man in his forties or fifties in good health and CMV-seropositive.

V gene TRBV5-1 combines with J gene TRBJ1-6; the match to TRBD1 covers 7 bases. Germline V gene lookup returns CDR1 SGHRS and CDR2 YFSETQ. V dropped 5 bases and J dropped 7; count of bases not matched to a gene: 3. The CDR3 extends over 13 amino acids. The CDR3, as DNA: TGCGCCAGCAGAGGACAGGAGAATTCACCCCTCCACTTT. Its translation is CASRGQENSPLHF. Full variable domain (missing parts from reference TRBV5-1 and TRBJ1-6): KAGVTQTPRYLIKTRGQQVTLSCSPISGHRSVSWYQQTPGQGLQFLFEYFSETQRNKGNFPGRFSGRQFSNSRSEMNVSTLELGDSALYLCASRGQENSPLHFGNGTRLTVT.

This clone was recorded only once. The chain employs TRBV10-3 and TRBJ1-6, with TRBD1 matching over 8 bases. The trim removed 11 bases at V and 6 bases at J, leaving 6 bases unmatched. Germline CDR1 ENHRY, CDR2 SYGVKD. This CDR3 comprises 13 residues. CDR3 coding DNA: TGTGCCGTCCAAGGACAGGGTAATTCACCCCTCCACTTT. Translating gives CAVQGQGNSPLHF.

The chain employs TRBV2 and TRBJ1-2; D gene uncertain. Germline lookup yields CDR1 SNHLY and CDR2 FYNNEI. The CDR3 is 11 amino acids. V shed 6 bases and J shed 8 bases, with 10 bases lying between them. The CDR3 coding sequence is TGTGCCAGCAGCGGACGGGAGGGCTACACCTTC. Protein sequence: CASSGREGYTF. Full variable domain (outside the CDR3, taken from reference TRBV2 and TRBJ1-2): EPEVTQTPSHQVTQMGQEVILRCVPISNHLYFYWYRQILGQKVEFLVSFYNNEISEKSEIFDDQFSVERPDGSNFTLKIRSTKLEDSAMYFCASSGREGYTFGSGTRLTVV.

The genes are TRBV7-2 and TRBJ2-7, with TRBD1 as a possible D gene (5 bases). The CDR3 sequence is 13 residues long. Deletions cut 6 bases from V and 0 bases from J, with 9 bases between. Germline V gives CDR1 SGHTA, CDR2 FQGNSA. CDR3 sequence reads: CASRHDSSYEQYF. For the CDR3, the DNA is TGTGCCAGCAGACATGACAGCTCCTACGAGCAGTACTTC.

V gene TRBV5-6 combines with J gene TRBJ2-2; D is undetermined. V dropped 2 bases and J dropped 6 bases, with 17 bases sitting between them. There are 16 residues in the CDR3. The germline V gene has CDR1 SGHDT and CDR2 YYEEEE. The CDR3 loop reads CASSFSRTPNAGELFF. For the CDR3, the DNA is TGTGCCAGCAGCTTCTCTCGCACTCCAAACGCCGGGGAGCTGTTTTTT.

The sample holds a few counts of this clone. The chain recombines TRBV7-9 with TRBJ1-4; D not resolved. CDR3 size: 13 residues. CDR1 is SEHNR, CDR2 FQNEAQ, per germline (reference sequence). The ends were cut back, 1 base at V and 13 bases at J, with 13 bases in the middle. CDR3 residues: CASSLEAQAGLFF. CDR3 bases: TGTGCCAGCAGCTTAGAAGCCCAGGCGGGACTGTTTTTT.

The V and J genes are TRBV6-5 and TRBJ1-5, with D perhaps matching TRBD1 (6 bases). Trimming took 6 bases from V and 7 from J, leaving 16 bases between them. Germline V lookup: CDR1 MNHEY, CDR2 SVGAGI. This CDR3 region has 14 residues. CDR3 region: CASSPTGFSQPQHF. The CDR3 DNA sequence: TGTGCCAGCAGCCCAACAGGGTTCAGCCAGCCCCAGCATTTT.

The chain combines TRBV19 with TRBJ1-1; no clear D. Germline V gene data show CDR1 as LNHDA and CDR2 as SQIVND (reference sequence). CDR3 length equals 13 residues. V was clipped by 6 bases and J by 6 bases, with 14 bases between them. CDR3 in amino acids: CASRPMAGSEAFF. CDR3 in DNA: TGTGCCAGTAGGCCCATGGCAGGCTCTGAAGCTTTCTTT.

This chain connects TRBV6-5 to TRBJ2-4, with D tentatively TRBD2 (5 bases). V lost 5 bases and J lost 9, with 14 bases in between. Germline-derived CDR1 and CDR2 are MNHEY and SVGAGI. CDR3 length equals 13 residues. The CDR3 nucleotides read TGTGCCAGCAGTCCTCCTTCTGGAGGCATTCAGTACTTC. Protein sequence: CASSPPSGGIQYF.

The CDR3 loop is CASSPDGMNTEAFF. The CDR3 DNA reads as TGTGCCAGCAGCCCGGACGGGATGAACACTGAAGCTTTCTTT. The V gene is TRBV7-2, the J gene TRBJ1-1, with D unresolved. Trimming removed 5 bases from V and 0 bases from J, with 10 bases in between. Per germline, CDR1 SGHTA and CDR2 FQGNSA. The CDR3 is 14 amino acids.

This clone has more than one count but fewer than ten. The V and J genes are TRBV18 and TRBJ1-1; no definite D call. The V end lost 3 bases, the J end lost 1 base, and 9 bases lay between the germline ends. Germline V lookup: CDR1 KGHSH, CDR2 LQKENI. The CDR3 spans 14 residues. CDR3 coding DNA: TGTGCCAGCTCACCGAAAGGAGAGAACACTGAAGCTTTCTTT. It specifies CASSPKGENTEAFF.

The gene calls are TRBV19 and TRBJ1-4; no reliable D call. V lost 4 bases and J lost 5, with 23 bases in between. From germline, CDR1 is LNHDA and CDR2 SQIVND (reference sequence). CDR3 length equals 18 residues. CDR3 sequence (DNA): TGTGCCAGTAGTAAGCGCGTTGTCAGCCTCGCGGGAAATGAAAAACTGTTTTTT. Protein: CASSKRVVSLAGNEKLFF.

Comment on this clone: One junction end does not reproduce the germline sequence, and a read error may be involved. CDR3 sequence reads: CAIRDRGNYGYPF. The CDR3 bases are TGTGCCATTCGAGACAGGGGTAATTATGGCTACCCCTTC. V usage is TRBV19 and J usage is TRBJ1-2; 8 bases are shared with TRBD1. The CDR3 covers 13 residues. Per germline, CDR1 LNHDA and CDR2 SQIVND (reference sequence).

This sequence joins TRBV18 and TRBJ2-3; TRBD2 is a possible D gene (5 bases). Trimming left V 3 bases short and J 5 bases short, with 12 bases between. This CDR3 has 14 amino acids. From germline, CDR1 is KGHSH and CDR2 LQKENI. DNA of the CDR3: TGTGCCAGCTCACCTCCCTCGAGCGGAGATACGCAGTATTTT. It translates to CASSPPSSGDTQYF.

This clone appeared once. This rearrangement joins TRBV6-1 to TRBJ1-5; D might be TRBD1 (6 bases). Germline V gives CDR1 MNHNS, CDR2 SASEGT. V lost 3 bases and J 1 base, leaving 16 bases between the germline ends. This CDR3 is built from 17 residues. The CDR3 is CASSDRQGSRSNQPQHF. The DNA of the CDR3 is TGTGCCAGCAGTGATCGGCAGGGGTCGAGAAGCAATCAGCCCCAGCATTTT.

V and J are TRBV5-1 and TRBJ2-5, with 10 bases identical to TRBD2. The ends lost 5 bases at V and 1 base at J; junction bases unmatched: 17. The CDR3 is made up of 19 amino acids. Per germline, CDR1 SGHRS and CDR2 YFSETQ. CDR3 region: CASRSGTGLSGGRQETQYF. As DNA, the CDR3 is TGCGCCAGCAGGTCCGGGACAGGACTTAGCGGGGGGCGCCAAGAGACCCAGTACTTC.

This clone was seen a few times. The J gene is TRBJ2-1, the V gene TRBV7-3; 7 bases map to TRBD2. The V gene end was trimmed by 4 bases and the J gene end by 4 bases; junction bases not matched to a gene: 10. This CDR3 has 16 amino acids. Germline V gene data show CDR1 as SGHTA and CDR2 as FQGTGA. CDR3 coding DNA: TGTGCCAGCAGCTCTACCCAGACTAGCAGGTACAATGAGCAGTTCTTC. As protein: CASSSTQTSRYNEQFF.

The CDR3 region is CASSQLPGTSGGLNTGELFF. The CDR3 DNA follows: TGTGCCAGCAGCCAACTCCCTGGGACTAGCGGGGGCCTGAACACCGGGGAGCTGTTTTTT. The J gene is TRBJ2-2, the V gene TRBV4-2, with 14 nucleotides matching TRBD2. Trimming removed 2 bases from V and 1 base from J; junction bases left unmatched: 9. This CDR3 contains 20 residues. Germline lookup yields CDR1 LGHNA and CDR2 YNFKEQ.

This chain links TRBV9 with TRBJ1-4; D may be TRBD1 (5 bases). This CDR3 has 15 residues. The germline CDR1 and CDR2 sequences are SGDLS and YYNGEE. V was shortened by 3 bases and J by 8 bases, with 17 bases between the two germline ends. The CDR3 region is CASSGTGTGGEKLFF. CDR3 in DNA: TGTGCCAGCAGCGGGACCGGGACGGGGGGGGAAAAACTGTTTTTT.

V is TRBV6-5 and J is TRBJ2-7, with 14 bases aligning to TRBD2. The V segment lost 5 bases and the J segment 5 bases; nucleotides outside the gene matches: 5. Per the germline V gene, CDR1 is MNHEY and CDR2 is SVGAGI. The CDR3 totals 15 residues. CDR3: CASSPTSGGAHEQYF. CDR3 nucleotide sequence: TGTGCCAGCAGTCCGACTAGCGGGGGGGCCCACGAGCAGTACTTC.

V and J are TRBV19 and TRBJ1-1; D is ambiguous. The CDR3 sequence is 13 residues long. Trimming took off 4 bases at V and 0 bases at J, with 6 bases between the two ends. Germline CDR1 and CDR2: LNHDA and SQIVND (reference sequence). The chain's CDR3 is CASSTTLNTEAFF. In nucleotides, the CDR3 is TGTGCCAGTAGTACGACACTGAACACTGAAGCTTTCTTT.

This clone has just one count. This rearrangement joins TRBV10-3 to TRBJ2-6; D might be TRBD1 (6 bases). V gave up 7 bases and J gave up 0 bases, with 7 bases separating them. The CDR3 length is 14 residues. CDR1 and CDR2 from the germline V gene are ENHRY and SYGVKD. The CDR3 spells CAIKGDSGANVLTF. The CDR3 DNA sequence: TGTGCCATCAAGGGGGACTCTGGGGCCAACGTCCTGACTTTC.

This clone was picked up one time. The chain combines TRBV9 with TRBJ2-3; D is uncertain. Germline V gives CDR1 SGDLS, CDR2 YYNGEE. The V end was cut by 5 bases, the J end by 6 bases, with 7 bases between. The CDR3 spans 11 residues. CDR3 sequence reads: CASRGRDTQYF. The CDR3 DNA sequence: TGTGCCAGCAGGGGCCGGGATACGCAGTATTTT.

J is TRBJ1-3 and V is TRBV4-3; D not certain. Trimming took 1 base from V and 0 from J, leaving 13 bases between them. This CDR3 is 17 amino acids long. The germline CDR1 and CDR2 sequences are LGHNA and YSLEER. CDR3 residues: CASSQVGRESSGNTIYF. DNA for the CDR3: TGCGCCAGCAGCCAAGTCGGGAGGGAGAGCTCTGGAAACACCATATATTTT.

This clone was counted only a few times. The J gene is TRBJ1-1, the V gene TRBV6-1, with D possibly matching TRBD1 (6 bases). The germline V gene encodes CDR1 MNHNS and CDR2 SASEGT. V shed 10 bases and J shed 3 bases, with 15 bases lying between them. The CDR3 runs 13 residues. CDR3 region: CATTGRSYTEAFF. The CDR3 DNA reads TGTGCCACTACAGGGCGGTCCTACACTGAAGCTTTCTTT.

The chain joins TRBV5-1 to TRBJ1-5; D perhaps matches TRBD1 (5 bases). Germline assignment: CDR1 SGHRS and CDR2 YFSETQ. The CDR3 consists of 15 residues. The V end lost 0 bases, the J end lost 3 bases, and 10 bases lay between the germline ends. Here the CDR3 DNA reads TGCGCCAGCAGCTTGGGGGGCGGCTTCAATCAGCCCCAGCATTTT. This codes for CASSLGGGFNQPQHF.